These 10 T cell receptor beta chains were sequenced from one sample in a study of shared clonotypes between healthy human individuals. Only in-frame clones appear in the TCRdb table, and some are missing; sequencing was by immunoSEQ multiplex PCR. The table has under 850,000 clones, approximately 72% seen once. The specimen was memory CD4+ T cells sorted from blood. Documented subset: CD45RA-negative fraction. The receptors here all came from a woman aged 25 to 39 in good health.

The rearrangement links TRBV6-6 to TRBJ2-2; D may be TRBD1 (5 bases). V dropped 4 bases and J dropped 5 bases, with 11 bases sitting between them. Germline V lookup: CDR1 MNHNY, CDR2 SVGAGI (reference sequence). The length of the CDR3 is 14 residues. In DNA form, the CDR3 reads TGTGCCAGCAGTTGGCCAGGGCGGACCGGGGAGCTGTTTTTT. Translation: CASSWPGRTGELFF.

With regard to this clone: At one boundary the junction diverges from the germline segment, which might be a read error. The chain links TRBV6-5 to TRBJ2-7, with D tentatively TRBD2 (6 bases). CDR1 and CDR2 from the germline V gene are MNHEY and SVGAGI. This CDR3 spans 15 amino acids. CDR3: CASSNSWPGAYEQYF. CDR3 sequence (DNA): TGTGCCAGCAGTAACTCGTGGCCGGGAGCGTACGAGCAGTACTTC.

The V call is TRBV5-1, the J call TRBJ1-1, with 10 bases matching TRBD1. The J segment lost 4 bases and the V segment lost 4 bases, leaving 7 bases of the junction unmatched. Germline assignment: CDR1 SGHRS and CDR2 YFSETQ. This CDR3 has 15 amino acids. The CDR3 bases are TGCGCCAGCAGCCTTAGACAGGGGGCGGCCACTGAAGCTTTCTTT. Protein product: CASSLRQGAATEAFF.

To note about this clone: This sample includes further DNA sequences coding for the same CDR3. The chain uses TRBV28 and TRBJ1-1, with TRBD1 identical over 7 bases. Germline loops: CDR1 MDHEN, CDR2 SYDVKM. The junction had 6 bases not matched to a gene; V was cut back by 4 bases and J by 1 base. The CDR3 contains 15 residues. As DNA, the CDR3 is TGTGCCAGCAGTTCCCCCGGGACAGCGAACACTGAAGCTTTCTTT. Translation gives CASSSPGTANTEAFF.

Here the CDR3 DNA reads TGTGCCAGCAGTAGGACAGGGAGCCCTAGCACAGATACGCAGTATTTT. It is translated as CASSRTGSPSTDTQYF. The V gene is TRBV28, the J gene TRBJ2-3, with 8 bases matching TRBD1. J gave up 0 bases and V 5 bases, and 7 bases lay outside the gene matches. Germline lookup yields CDR1 MDHEN and CDR2 SYDVKM. CDR3 size: 16 residues.

V and J are TRBV28 and TRBJ2-1; 7 bases line up with TRBD2. J gave up 6 bases and V 11 bases, and 16 bases lay outside the gene matches. Germline CDR1 reads MDHEN; CDR2 reads SYDVKM. The CDR3 is 15 amino acids. The CDR3 DNA reads as TGTGCCTGCCAAGGCTGGGGGGAGGGCCCCAATGAGCAGTTCTTC. It codes for CACQGWGEGPNEQFF.

A single count supports this clone. V is TRBV18 and J is TRBJ2-2; D call uncertain. The CDR3 contains 16 residues. Per germline, CDR1 KGHSH and CDR2 LQKENI. V lost 3 bases and J 4 bases, leaving 15 bases between the germline ends. The CDR3 loop reads CASSPGHSSLTGELFF. Written as DNA, the CDR3 is TGTGCCAGCTCACCGGGTCATTCTAGTCTCACCGGGGAGCTGTTTTTT.

The chain employs TRBV10-3 and TRBJ1-1; D may be TRBD1 (6 bases). Per germline, CDR1 ENHRY and CDR2 SYGVKD. V shed 8 bases and J shed 4 bases, with 20 bases lying between them. The CDR3 contains 15 residues. Here the CDR3 reads CAIGGGHPGGTEAFF. As DNA, the CDR3 is TGTGCCATCGGGGGCGGACACCCCGGGGGCACTGAAGCTTTCTTT.

This clone appeared a single time. The chain links TRBV27 to TRBJ2-7, with TRBD2 matching 8 bases. V dropped 0 bases and J dropped 4; count of bases not matched to a gene: 5. This CDR3 is built from 15 residues. Germline V CDR1 and CDR2: MNHEY, SMNVEV (reference sequence). As DNA, the CDR3 is TGTGCCAGCAGTTTATCAGGTAGCGGGGTTTACGAGCAGTACTTC. Its protein is CASSLSGSGVYEQYF.

This sequence joins TRBV6-5 and TRBJ2-1, with TRBD2 matching over 14 bases. Losses at the gene ends were 10 bases for V and 9 bases for J; bases not matched to a gene: 8. Per germline, CDR1 MNHEY and CDR2 SVGAGI. The CDR3 runs to 14 residues. The CDR3: CATLGTSGSGEQFF. In nucleotides, the CDR3 is TGTGCCACCTTAGGGACTAGCGGGAGTGGTGAGCAGTTCTTC.